This entry lists 2 T cell receptor beta chains sequenced from one sample in a study of shared T cell receptors in the human thymus. Sequencing used immunoSEQ multiplex PCR; TCRdb keeps in-frame clones, though not all of them. Among some 700,000 clones listed, approximately 87% were seen once. A further study also used this sample, focusing on human thymus T cells.

Sequences were obtained from thymocytes. The receptors stem from a boy younger than two with a congenital heart defect.

As for this clone: Other DNA sequences of this sample code for an identical CDR3. J is TRBJ2-2 and V is TRBV30; D gene uncertain. The CDR3 consists of 13 residues. The germline V gene has CDR1 GTSNPN and CDR2 SVGIG (reference sequence). Deletions cut 3 bases from V and 1 base from J, with 6 bases between. CDR3 loop: CAWSGGNTGELFF. The CDR3 region has the DNA TGTGCCTGGAGCGGCGGGAACACCGGGGAGCTGTTTTTT.

The chain is built from TRBV7-2 and TRBJ2-3; the match to TRBD2 covers 15 bases. The germline CDR1 and CDR2 sequences are SGHTA and FQGNSA. Losses at the gene ends were 6 bases for V and 6 bases for J; bases not matched to a gene: 1. This CDR3 has 14 residues. This CDR3 reads CASRGTSGRDTQYF. In DNA form, the CDR3 reads TGTGCCAGCAGGGGGACTAGCGGGAGGGATACGCAGTATTTT.